These T cell receptor beta chains were read from a single sample in a study of T cells in localized non-small cell lung cancer. Profiled with immunoSEQ multiplex PCR; TCRdb holds only in-frame clones, not every one. Of around 8,000 clones listed, about 90% are singletons. Sequencing was performed on peripheral blood mononuclear cells, taken before any cancer treatment. These receptor sequences come from a male donor aged 60 or over with stage II lung adenocarcinoma. CDR3s include the opening cysteine and the closing phenylalanine or tryptophan. Fields, in order: V gene, clone size, J gene, CDR3 length, D gene, CDR3 DNA, CDR3 protein. The D gene is left open where the match is weak. Only part of the rows carry a size: once, few, many, or a class if the clone is expanded.

v_call: TRBV19
clone_size: .
j_call: TRBJ2-5
cdr3_length: 17
d_call: TRBD2
cdr3_nt: TGTGCCAGTAGTTCCAACAGACTAGCGGGGGGATCGGGGACCCAGTACTTC
cdr3_aa: CASSSNRLAGGSGTQYF

v_call: TRBV4-3
clone_size: once
j_call: TRBJ1-5
cdr3_length: 16
d_call: .
cdr3_nt: TGCGCCAGCAGCCAAGTCTGGGGCTATAGCAATCAGCCCCAGCATTTT
cdr3_aa: CASSQVWGYSNQPQHF

v_call: TRBV7-2
clone_size: .
j_call: TRBJ2-7
cdr3_length: 13
d_call: .
cdr3_nt: TGTGCCAGCAGCCCCGGGACCTCCTACGAGCAGTACTTC
cdr3_aa: CASSPGTSYEQYF

v_call: TRBV6-5
clone_size: .
j_call: TRBJ1-6
cdr3_length: 15
d_call: .
cdr3_nt: TGTGCCAGCAGTGCTGGACGGCTTACTAATTCACCCCTCCACTTT
cdr3_aa: CASSAGRLTNSPLHF

v_call: TRBV2
clone_size: .
j_call: TRBJ1-4
cdr3_length: 15
d_call: TRBD1
cdr3_nt: TGTGCCAGCAGGGGTGACAGGGGTTCTAATGAAAAACTGTTTTTT
cdr3_aa: CASRGDRGSNEKLFF

v_call: TRBV30
clone_size: .
j_call: TRBJ2-7
cdr3_length: 14
d_call: .
cdr3_nt: TGTGCCTGGAGGATGGGACCCCTCGGGTACGAGCAGTACTTC
cdr3_aa: CAWRMGPLGYEQYF

v_call: TRBV27
clone_size: once
j_call: TRBJ1-1
cdr3_length: 15
d_call: .
cdr3_nt: TGTGCCAGCAGTTTACCCCCATCGGGGGAAACTGAAGCTTTCTTT
cdr3_aa: CASSLPPSGETEAFF

v_call: TRBV7-9
clone_size: .
j_call: TRBJ2-1
cdr3_length: 18
d_call: .
cdr3_nt: TGTGCCAGCAGCTTATCGGGGTGGGTTAGGACTACCATCAATGAGCAGTTCTTC
cdr3_aa: CASSLSGWVRTTINEQFF

v_call: TRBV5-1
clone_size: .
j_call: TRBJ2-5
cdr3_length: 15
d_call: TRBD1
cdr3_nt: TGCGCCAGCAGCTTGGGCCTGGACAGGGAAGAGACCCAGTACTTC
cdr3_aa: CASSLGLDREETQYF

v_call: TRBV19
clone_size: .
j_call: TRBJ1-4
cdr3_length: 15
d_call: .
cdr3_nt: TGTGCCAGTGCCGTTACAGGGTGGGATAATGAAAAACTGTTTTTT
cdr3_aa: CASAVTGWDNEKLFF

v_call: TRBV6-5
clone_size: .
j_call: TRBJ1-5
cdr3_length: 15
d_call: .
cdr3_nt: TGTGCCAGCAGTTACTCGGAGGGTTCGGGTCAGCCCCAGCATTTT
cdr3_aa: CASSYSEGSGQPQHF

v_call: TRBV27
clone_size: .
j_call: TRBJ1-5
cdr3_length: 15
d_call: TRBD1
cdr3_nt: TGTGCCAGCAGAGGACAGGGCTATAGCAATCAGCCCCAGCATTTT
cdr3_aa: CASRGQGYSNQPQHF

v_call: TRBV4-1
clone_size: .
j_call: TRBJ2-1
cdr3_length: 17
d_call: TRBD2
cdr3_nt: TGCGCCAGCAGCCAAGTCCCTACTAGCGGGGGGGCGAATGAGCAGTTCTTC
cdr3_aa: CASSQVPTSGGANEQFF

v_call: TRBV2
clone_size: .
j_call: TRBJ2-3
cdr3_length: 15
d_call: TRBD2
cdr3_nt: TGTGCCAGCAATGGACTAGCGGGGTCCGTGGATACGCAGTATTTT
cdr3_aa: CASNGLAGSVDTQYF

v_call: TRBV7-3
clone_size: .
j_call: TRBJ1-1
cdr3_length: 13
d_call: .
cdr3_nt: TGTGCCAGCAGCTTAACAGGGGGCACTGAAGCTTTCTTT
cdr3_aa: CASSLTGGTEAFF

v_call: TRBV18
clone_size: .
j_call: TRBJ1-5
cdr3_length: 16
d_call: .
cdr3_nt: TGTGCCAGCTCACCACAGGGGCCCGACGCCGGGCAGCCCCAGCATTTT
cdr3_aa: CASSPQGPDAGQPQHF

v_call: TRBV27
clone_size: .
j_call: TRBJ1-3
cdr3_length: 14
d_call: .
cdr3_nt: TGTGCCAGCCGGGTTGGGGCGTTCGAAAACACCATATATTTT
cdr3_aa: CASRVGAFENTIYF

v_call: TRBV30
clone_size: .
j_call: TRBJ1-1
cdr3_length: 13
d_call: TRBD1
cdr3_nt: TGTGCCGGAACCACAGGGGGCTGGGCTGAAGCTTTCTTT
cdr3_aa: CAGTTGGWAEAFF

v_call: TRBV6-6
clone_size: .
j_call: TRBJ2-6
cdr3_length: 13
d_call: .
cdr3_nt: TGTGCCAGCAGTTTACCGGGGGCCAACGTCCTGACTTTC
cdr3_aa: CASSLPGANVLTF

v_call: TRBV14
clone_size: .
j_call: TRBJ1-6
cdr3_length: 18
d_call: TRBD1
cdr3_nt: TGTGCCAGCAGCCACAAGACAGACAGGGCGCGTATTAACTCACCCCTCCACTTT
cdr3_aa: CASSHKTDRARINSPLHF

v_call: TRBV9
clone_size: .
j_call: TRBJ1-6
cdr3_length: 14
d_call: .
cdr3_nt: TGTGCCAGCAGCTCGAATATGTATAATTCACCCCTCCACTTT
cdr3_aa: CASSSNMYNSPLHF

v_call: TRBV13
clone_size: once
j_call: TRBJ1-3
cdr3_length: 16
d_call: .
cdr3_nt: TGTGCCAGCAGCTCATTAGACAGGAGCTCTGGAAACACCATATATTTT
cdr3_aa: CASSSLDRSSGNTIYF

v_call: TRBV29-1
clone_size: .
j_call: TRBJ1-1
cdr3_length: 14
d_call: .
cdr3_nt: TGCAGCGTCGGAAAGGGGTTGGGCAGCACTGAAGCTTTCTTT
cdr3_aa: CSVGKGLGSTEAFF

v_call: TRBV5-1
clone_size: .
j_call: TRBJ2-7
cdr3_length: 14
d_call: .
cdr3_nt: TGCGCCAGCAGCTCATTAAGCGGGCCCTACGAGCAGTACTTC
cdr3_aa: CASSSLSGPYEQYF

v_call: TRBV5-4
clone_size: once
j_call: TRBJ2-3
cdr3_length: 15
d_call: .
cdr3_nt: TGTGCCAGCAGCTTGTGGGGGCCTAGCACAGATACGCAGTATTTT
cdr3_aa: CASSLWGPSTDTQYF

v_call: TRBV6-5
clone_size: .
j_call: TRBJ1-2
cdr3_length: 13
d_call: .
cdr3_nt: TGTGCCAGCAGGTCGGGGGATAACTATGGCTACACCTTC
cdr3_aa: CASRSGDNYGYTF

v_call: TRBV9
clone_size: .
j_call: TRBJ2-7
cdr3_length: 16
d_call: .
cdr3_nt: TGTGCCAGCAGCGTAGCCCCACAGGGTCTAAGGAACGAGCAGTACTTC
cdr3_aa: CASSVAPQGLRNEQYF

v_call: TRBV5-1
clone_size: .
j_call: TRBJ1-6
cdr3_length: 15
d_call: .
cdr3_nt: TGCGCCAGCAGCCCCTCACAGTACAATAATTCACCCCTCCACTTT
cdr3_aa: CASSPSQYNNSPLHF

v_call: TRBV5-1
clone_size: .
j_call: TRBJ2-2
cdr3_length: 15
d_call: .
cdr3_nt: TGCGCCAGCAGCCCGGGGACATCGAACACCGGGGAGCTGTTTTTT
cdr3_aa: CASSPGTSNTGELFF

v_call: TRBV19
clone_size: .
j_call: TRBJ1-1
cdr3_length: 13
d_call: .
cdr3_nt: TGTGCCAGTAGTATACTACAGAACACTGAAGCTTTCTTT
cdr3_aa: CASSILQNTEAFF

v_call: TRBV7-3
clone_size: .
j_call: TRBJ2-1
cdr3_length: 14
d_call: .
cdr3_nt: TGTGCCAGCAAGATCTCTGGGACATACAATGAGCAGTTCTTC
cdr3_aa: CASKISGTYNEQFF

v_call: TRBV6-5
clone_size: .
j_call: TRBJ2-2
cdr3_length: 14
d_call: .
cdr3_nt: TGTGCCAGCAGTCGTGGGGGGCTGGGGACTGAGCTGTTTTTT
cdr3_aa: CASSRGGLGTELFF

v_call: TRBV14
clone_size: .
j_call: TRBJ2-3
cdr3_length: 18
d_call: TRBD2
cdr3_nt: TGTGCCAGCAGCCGCCGTTTGACTAGCGGGACGCACACAGATACGCAGTATTTT
cdr3_aa: CASSRRLTSGTHTDTQYF

v_call: TRBV5-6
clone_size: once
j_call: TRBJ2-7
cdr3_length: 17
d_call: TRBD2
cdr3_nt: TGTGCCAGCACCTGGACTAGCGGGGGGCCTATTTCCTACGAGCAGTACTTC
cdr3_aa: CASTWTSGGPISYEQYF

v_call: TRBV7-7
clone_size: .
j_call: TRBJ2-2
cdr3_length: 14
d_call: .
cdr3_nt: TGTGCCAGCAGCCCGAATTTAGGAGGGGGGGAGCTGTTTTTT
cdr3_aa: CASSPNLGGGELFF

v_call: TRBV6-5
clone_size: .
j_call: TRBJ2-1
cdr3_length: 13
d_call: .
cdr3_nt: TGTGCCAGCAGTTACTCAGGGGTCAATGAGCAGTTCTTC
cdr3_aa: CASSYSGVNEQFF

v_call: TRBV10-2
clone_size: .
j_call: TRBJ1-1
cdr3_length: 14
d_call: .
cdr3_nt: TGCGCCAGCAGTGAGGGGGCGAAAGACACTGAAGCTTTCTTT
cdr3_aa: CASSEGAKDTEAFF

v_call: TRBV7-2
clone_size: .
j_call: TRBJ1-2
cdr3_length: 15
d_call: .
cdr3_nt: TGTGCCAGCAGCCGAGAAGTGGGACGGAACTATGGCTACACCTTC
cdr3_aa: CASSREVGRNYGYTF

v_call: TRBV9
clone_size: .
j_call: TRBJ2-3
cdr3_length: 14
d_call: TRBD2
cdr3_nt: TGTGCCAGCAGCTCGCGGGGGGTGGAAGATACGCAGTATTTT
cdr3_aa: CASSSRGVEDTQYF

v_call: TRBV7-3
clone_size: once
j_call: TRBJ2-2
cdr3_length: 16
d_call: .
cdr3_nt: TGTGCCAGCAGCTTAAGAAACAGCGCGAACACCGGGGAGCTGTTTTTT
cdr3_aa: CASSLRNSANTGELFF

v_call: TRBV11-2
clone_size: .
j_call: TRBJ2-5
cdr3_length: 15
d_call: .
cdr3_nt: TGTGCCAGCAGCTCCTCAAGGGGGGGGAGCGAGACCCAGTACTTC
cdr3_aa: CASSSSRGGSETQYF

v_call: TRBV7-2
clone_size: .
j_call: TRBJ1-6
cdr3_length: 17
d_call: .
cdr3_nt: TGTGCCAGCAGCTTAGTCAGTCCCCTTTTTTATAATTCACCCCTCCACTTT
cdr3_aa: CASSLVSPLFYNSPLHF